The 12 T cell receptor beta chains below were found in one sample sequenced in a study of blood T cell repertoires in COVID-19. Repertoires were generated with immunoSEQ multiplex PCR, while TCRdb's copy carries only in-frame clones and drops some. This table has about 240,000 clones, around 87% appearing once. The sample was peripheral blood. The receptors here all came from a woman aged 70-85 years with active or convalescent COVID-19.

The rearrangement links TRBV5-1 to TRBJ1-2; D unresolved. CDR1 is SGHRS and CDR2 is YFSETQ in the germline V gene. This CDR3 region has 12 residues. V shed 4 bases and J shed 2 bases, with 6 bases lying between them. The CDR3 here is CASSAGNYGYTF. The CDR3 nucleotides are TGCGCCAGCAGCGCCGGGAACTATGGCTACACCTTC.

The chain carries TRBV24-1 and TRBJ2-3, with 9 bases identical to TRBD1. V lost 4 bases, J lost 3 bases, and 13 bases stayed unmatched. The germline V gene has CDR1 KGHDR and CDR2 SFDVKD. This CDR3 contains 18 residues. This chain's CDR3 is CATSDPNLGQGTTDTQYF. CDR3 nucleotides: TGTGCCACCAGTGACCCTAATCTGGGACAGGGAACAACAGATACGCAGTATTTT.

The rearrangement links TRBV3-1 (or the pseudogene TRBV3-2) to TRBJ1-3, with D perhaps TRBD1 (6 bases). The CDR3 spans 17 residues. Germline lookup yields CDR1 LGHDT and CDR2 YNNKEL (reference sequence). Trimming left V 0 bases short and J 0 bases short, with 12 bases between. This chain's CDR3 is CASSQEGGRYSGNTIYF. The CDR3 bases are TGTGCCAGCAGCCAAGAGGGGGGGCGATACTCTGGAAACACCATATATTTT.

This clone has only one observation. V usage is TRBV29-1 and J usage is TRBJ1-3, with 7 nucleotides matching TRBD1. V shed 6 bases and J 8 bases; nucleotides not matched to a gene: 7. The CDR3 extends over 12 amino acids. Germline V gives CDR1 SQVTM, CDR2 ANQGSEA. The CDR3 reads CSVAHRGDTIYF. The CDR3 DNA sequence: TGCAGCGTAGCTCACAGGGGAGACACCATATATTTT.

This chain's CDR3 is CASSEEGGQGYGYTF. DNA of the CDR3: TGTGCCAGCAGTGAAGAGGGGGGACAGGGCTATGGCTACACCTTC. The chain joins TRBV2 to TRBJ1-2, with 9 bases fitting TRBD1. The CDR3 loop spans 15 amino acids. Trimming took 1 base from V and 4 from J; bases not matched to a gene: 4. Germline values: CDR1 SNHLY, CDR2 FYNNEI.

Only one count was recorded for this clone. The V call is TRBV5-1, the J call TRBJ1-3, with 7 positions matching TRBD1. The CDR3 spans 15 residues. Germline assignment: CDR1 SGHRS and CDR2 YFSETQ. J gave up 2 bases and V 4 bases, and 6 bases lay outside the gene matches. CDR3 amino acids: CASSSIGTAGNTIYF. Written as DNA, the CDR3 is TGCGCCAGCAGCAGCATTGGGACAGCTGGAAACACCATATATTTT.

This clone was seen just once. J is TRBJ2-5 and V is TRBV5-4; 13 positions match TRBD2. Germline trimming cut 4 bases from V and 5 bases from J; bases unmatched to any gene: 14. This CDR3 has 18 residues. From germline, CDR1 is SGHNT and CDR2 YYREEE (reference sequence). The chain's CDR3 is CASSRKTSGGAWFETQYF. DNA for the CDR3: TGTGCCAGCAGCCGAAAAACTAGCGGGGGGGCCTGGTTTGAGACCCAGTACTTC.

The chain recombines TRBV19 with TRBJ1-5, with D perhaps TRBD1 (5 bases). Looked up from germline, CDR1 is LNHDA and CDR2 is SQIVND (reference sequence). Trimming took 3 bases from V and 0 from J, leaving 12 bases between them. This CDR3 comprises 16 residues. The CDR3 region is CASSIWGGTSNQPQHF. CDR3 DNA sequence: TGTGCCAGTAGTATTTGGGGAGGGACTAGCAATCAGCCCCAGCATTTT.

In nucleotides, the CDR3 is TGTGCCAGCTGGGTGGGGCGGGGGGGCTACAATGAGCAGTTCTTC. Protein: CASWVGRGGYNEQFF. The chain employs TRBV27 and TRBJ2-1; the match to TRBD2 covers 9 bases. V lost 8 bases to trimming and J lost 3 bases; unmatched junction nucleotides: 8. CDR3 length: 15 residues. The germline V gene has CDR1 MNHEY and CDR2 SMNVEV (reference sequence).

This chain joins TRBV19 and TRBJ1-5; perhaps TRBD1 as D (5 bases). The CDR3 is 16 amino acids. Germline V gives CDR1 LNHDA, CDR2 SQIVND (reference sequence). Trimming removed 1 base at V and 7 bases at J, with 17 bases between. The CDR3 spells CASSIASGVFRQPQHF. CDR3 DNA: TGTGCCAGTAGTATAGCCTCGGGGGTTTTTCGACAGCCCCAGCATTTT. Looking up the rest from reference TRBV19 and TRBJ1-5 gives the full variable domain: DGGITQSPKYLFRKEGQNVTLSCEQNLNHDAMYWYRQDPGQGLRLIYYSQIVNDFQKGDIAEGYSVSREKKESFPLTVTSAQKNPTAFYLCASSIASGVFRQPQHFGDGTRLSIL.

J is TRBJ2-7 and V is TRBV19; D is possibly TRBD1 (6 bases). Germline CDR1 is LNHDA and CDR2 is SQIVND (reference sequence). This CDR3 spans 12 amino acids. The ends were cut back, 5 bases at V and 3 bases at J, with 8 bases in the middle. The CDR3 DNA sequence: TGTGCCAGTAGTTTACAGGGCTACGAGCAGTACTTC. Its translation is CASSLQGYEQYF.

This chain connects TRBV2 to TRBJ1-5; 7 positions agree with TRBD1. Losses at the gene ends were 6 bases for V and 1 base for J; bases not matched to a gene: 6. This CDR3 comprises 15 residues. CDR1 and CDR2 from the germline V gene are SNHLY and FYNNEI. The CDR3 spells CASRGAQGSNQPQHF. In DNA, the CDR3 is TGTGCCAGCAGAGGGGCACAGGGGAGCAATCAGCCCCAGCATTTT.